This T cell receptor beta chain emerged from a study of shared clonotypes between healthy human individuals. Note on this clone: The target antigen is unknown.

This table comes from immunoSEQ multiplex PCR, and its TCRdb copy is limited to in-frame clones, with some not included. Among 2 million to 2.5 million clones listed, 85% to 95% were seen once. Study-wide results and limits: Shared clonotypes across all four donors exceeded non-shared ones in generation probability.

Germline CDR1 reads LGHNA; CDR2 reads YNFKEQ. The CDR3 runs to 14 residues. Deletions cut 0 bases from V and 4 bases from J, with 9 bases between. This sequence originates from a young man in good health. Some clones in this sample may be carry-over from other donors' samples. The chain has TRBV4-2 and TRBJ1-1; possible D gene TRBD1, 5 bases. Material for sequencing was naive CD4+ T cells from PBMCs. Indicated subset: CD45RA+ positively selected. Here the CDR3 reads CASSQDGRGTEAFF. CDR3 coding DNA: TGTGCCAGCAGCCAAGATGGGAGGGGCACTGAAGCTTTCTTT.